The entry that follows covers one T cell receptor (beta chain) sequence. The sample originates from a study of OX40 agonist ivuxolimab in advanced cancers. The wider study: At 0.01 to 10 mg/kg, ivuxolimab was administered intravenously to patients every 2 weeks.

Trimming removed 5 bases from V and 0 bases from J, with 11 bases in between. The V gene's germline CDR1 is MDHEN and CDR2 SYDVKM. The CDR3 runs to 15 residues. The repertoire was sequenced with immunoSEQ multiplex PCR; TCRdb's copy has only in-frame clones and lacks some. This sample has 70,000 to 80,000 clones, with roughly 94% found just once. The chain links TRBV28 to TRBJ2-1; D possibly corresponds to TRBD1 (5 bases). The receptor was isolated from an adult with an advanced solid tumor such as melanoma, head and neck, liver or kidney cancer. The sequenced sample was CD4+ or CD8+ T cells sorted from blood, obtained in a trial of the OX40 agonist ivuxolimab. The CDR3 region is CASSRTQVSYNEQFF. CDR3 bases: TGTGCCAGCAGTCGTACACAGGTCTCCTACAATGAGCAGTTCTTC.